This T cell receptor (beta chain) appears in the sequencing data of a study of OX40 agonist ivuxolimab in advanced cancers. Study-level background: Earlier anti-PD-1, anti-PD-L1 or anti-CTLA-4 therapy was permitted; around 40% had received some.

Sampling times: baseline, cycle 4 day 1, cycle 7 day 1. The V gene's germline CDR1 is SGHVS and CDR2 FQNEAQ. This CDR3 has 17 amino acids. Trimming left V 6 bases short and J 2 bases short, with 20 bases between. Profiled with immunoSEQ multiplex PCR; TCRdb holds only in-frame clones, not every one. The table lists about 58,000 clones, approximately 90% of them singletons. This sequence was found in an adult with an advanced solid tumor such as melanoma, head and neck, liver or kidney cancer. The chain is built from TRBV7-8 and TRBJ1-5; tentatively, D is TRBD1 (5 bases). Sequencing used CD4+ or CD8+ T cells sorted from blood, obtained in a trial of the OX40 agonist ivuxolimab. Here the CDR3 reads CASSTKLGDKGNQPQHF. The CDR3 DNA reads TGTGCCAGCAGTACAAAACTGGGGGATAAGGGCAATCAGCCCCAGCATTTT.